The entry below describes one TCR beta chain. The PCR ran on 60 Vbeta and 13 Jbeta primers. Profiled with immunoSEQ multiplex PCR; TCRdb holds only in-frame clones, not every one. In the table there are approximately 100,000 clones, approximately 79% of which are singletons. The sample is drawn from a study of cytomegalovirus exposure and HLA in healthy donors. The clonotype was recovered from a man over 45 in good health and CMV-seropositive. Sequences were obtained from PBMCs.

This chain's CDR3 is CASSLPSGTSGSYEQYF. The CDR3 nucleotides are TGTGCCAGCAGCCTACCATCCGGGACTAGCGGCTCTTACGAGCAGTACTTC. The chain couples TRBV28 to TRBJ2-7; TRBD2 aligns across 11 bases. The length of the CDR3 is 17 residues. Germline V gives CDR1 MDHEN, CDR2 SYDVKM. V lost 6 bases, J lost 4 bases, and 14 bases stayed unmatched.